This entry lists 30 T cell receptor beta chains sequenced from one sample in a study of cytomegalovirus exposure and HLA in healthy donors. PCR amplification relied on 60 Vbeta primers (plus 13 Jbeta primers). Method: immunoSEQ multiplex PCR; TCRdb's copy keeps in-frame clones and lacks some. The sample consists of 70,000 to 80,000 clones, around 73% of them appearing once. The source material was PBMCs. The receptor set was obtained from a woman in her 40s in good health and CMV-seropositive.

The J gene is TRBJ1-2, the V gene TRBV20-1; TRBD1 is a possible D gene (5 bases). The CDR3 sequence is 11 residues long. In germline, CDR1 is DFQATT, CDR2 SNEGSKA (reference sequence). The germline V and J ends were trimmed by 4 bases and 8 bases, with 11 bases remaining between them. The CDR3 reads CSAIAGRGYTF. The DNA for the CDR3 is TGCAGTGCTATTGCGGGACGCGGCTACACCTTC.

The chain has TRBV5-1 and TRBJ2-5; TRBD2 matches 8 bases. This CDR3 spans 14 amino acids. The junction had 2 bases not matched to a gene; V was cut back by 2 bases and J by 2 bases. The V gene's germline CDR1 is SGHRS and CDR2 YFSETQ. CDR3 in DNA: TGCGCCAGCAGCTTCCTAGCGGGTCAAGAGACCCAGTACTTC. Translation gives CASSFLAGQETQYF.

V and J are TRBV5-5 and TRBJ2-1, with 7 bases identical to TRBD1. Germline-derived CDR1 and CDR2 are SGHKS and YYEKEE (reference sequence). V was pared by 1 base and J by 3 bases, with 4 bases of the junction left unmatched. This CDR3 region has 15 residues. CDR3 nucleotide sequence: TGTGCCAGCAGCTTGCAGGACAGGAACTACAATGAGCAGTTCTTC. Residues: CASSLQDRNYNEQFF.

This chain uses TRBV5-1 with TRBJ2-7; 7 nucleotides line up with TRBD1. CDR3 length: 15 amino acids. The germline gives CDR1 SGHRS, CDR2 YFSETQ. Trimming at V came to 0 bases and at J to 2 bases, leaving 5 bases not matched to a gene. CDR3 protein: CASSLDGTETYEQYF. CDR3 DNA: TGCGCCAGCAGCTTGGACGGGACAGAGACCTACGAGCAGTACTTC.

The rearrangement links TRBV5-4 to TRBJ1-4; TRBD1 matches at 8 bases. Losses at the gene ends were 4 bases for V and 8 bases for J; bases not matched to a gene: 7. Germline V gives CDR1 SGHNT, CDR2 YYREEE (reference sequence). This CDR3 is 14 amino acids long. The DNA for the CDR3 is TGTGCCAGCAGCACGAGGACAGGGTTCGAAAAACTGTTTTTT. Translating it yields CASSTRTGFEKLFF.

The chain links TRBV29-1 to TRBJ1-5; D might be TRBD1 (5 bases). The CDR3 is 13 residues long. CDR1 SQVTM and CDR2 ANQGSEA come from the germline V gene. V lost 2 bases to trimming and J lost 7 bases, with 12 bases between them. The CDR3 region has the DNA TGCAGCGTTGAACAGGGTAAAGGGCAGCCCCAGCATTTT. Translated: CSVEQGKGQPQHF.

The rearrangement links TRBV29-1 to TRBJ1-2, with D possibly matching TRBD1 (6 bases). V was pared by 7 bases and J by 3 bases, with 12 bases between. The V gene's germline CDR1 is SQVTM and CDR2 ANQGSEA. The CDR3 is 12 residues long. Here the CDR3 reads CSATGSDYGYTF. CDR3 in DNA: TGCAGCGCTACAGGGTCGGACTATGGCTACACCTTC.

The sample holds a few counts of this clone. The V and J genes are TRBV28 and TRBJ1-2; 8 bases fit TRBD1. The germline CDR1 and CDR2 sequences are MDHEN and SYDVKM. V dropped 6 bases and J dropped 7; count of bases not matched to a gene: 7. CDR3 length: 13 residues. The chain's CDR3 is CASSRGQGTGYTF. CDR3 bases: TGTGCCAGCAGCCGTGGACAGGGCACTGGCTACACCTTC.

The chain couples TRBV2 to TRBJ2-5; maybe TRBD2 (6 bases). V shed 6 bases and J shed 1 base, with 12 bases lying between them. The CDR3 contains 14 residues. Per germline, CDR1 SNHLY and CDR2 FYNNEI. The CDR3 coding sequence is TGTGCCAGCAGGCCCGGGACTGTCCAAGAGACCCAGTACTTC. It encodes CASRPGTVQETQYF.

This chain uses TRBV7-2 with TRBJ2-3, with D unresolved. Trimming pared 1 base from V and 1 base from J, leaving 6 bases between. This CDR3 contains 14 residues. Germline V gene data show CDR1 as SGHTA and CDR2 as FQGNSA. The CDR3 is CASSLDAGTDTQYF. The CDR3 nucleotides read TGTGCCAGCAGCTTAGACGCGGGCACAGATACGCAGTATTTT.

CDR3 loop: CASSHITGALNEQFF. CDR3 nucleotide sequence: TGCGCCAGCAGCCATATCACAGGGGCGTTGAATGAGCAGTTCTTC. This sequence joins TRBV4-3 and TRBJ2-1; TRBD1 matches at 7 bases. Germline V gene sequence: CDR1 LGHNA, CDR2 YSLEER. With V trimmed by 3 bases and J by 7 bases, 9 bases remained unmatched. This CDR3 has 15 residues.

This rearrangement joins TRBV9 to TRBJ1-1; 7 bases fit TRBD1. This CDR3 spans 15 amino acids. V trimming: 2 bases; J trimming: 0 bases; junction bases outside the gene matches: 4. The germline V gene encodes CDR1 SGDLS and CDR2 YYNGEE. For the CDR3, the DNA is TGTGCCAGCAGCGTGGGGGACAGATTGAACACTGAAGCTTTCTTT. This encodes CASSVGDRLNTEAFF.

CDR3 sequence (DNA): TGTGCCAGCAGGACGGTTGGGGGGGGGCAAAATGGCTACACCTTC. Protein sequence: CASRTVGGGQNGYTF. The V gene is TRBV28, the J gene TRBJ1-2; the D gene is possibly TRBD1 (6 bases). The germline V gene encodes CDR1 MDHEN and CDR2 SYDVKM. V lost 6 bases, J lost 6 bases, and 20 bases lay in between. The CDR3 is 15 amino acids.

The genes are TRBV5-6 and TRBJ2-1; 8 bases map to TRBD2. CDR3 size: 15 residues. The germline V gene encodes CDR1 SGHDT and CDR2 YYEEEE. J lost 7 bases, V lost 5 bases, and 11 bases had no gene match. CDR3 sequence: CASRVFGSGGNEQFF. DNA of the CDR3: TGTGCCAGCAGGGTTTTCGGGAGCGGGGGTAATGAGCAGTTCTTC.

This rearrangement joins TRBV2 to TRBJ1-5, with TRBD1 matching 8 bases. From germline, CDR1 is SNHLY and CDR2 FYNNEI. Trimming at V came to 6 bases and at J to 0 bases, leaving 4 bases not matched to a gene. The CDR3 sequence is 15 residues long. As DNA, the CDR3 is TGTGCCAGCAGACAGACAGGGGTTAGCAATCAGCCCCAGCATTTT. This encodes CASRQTGVSNQPQHF.

This clone turned up a few times. The rearrangement uses TRBV7-3 and TRBJ1-4; 11 positions match TRBD1. The germline V gene has CDR1 SGHTA and CDR2 FQGTGA. V lost 4 bases to trimming and J lost 7 bases; unmatched junction nucleotides: 8. The CDR3 is 16 amino acids. The CDR3: CASSWTGGFFFEKLFF. CDR3 DNA sequence: TGTGCCAGCAGCTGGACAGGGGGCTTTTTTTTTGAAAAACTGTTTTTT.

The chain employs TRBV11-2 and TRBJ2-1; a weak D match, TRBD2 (6 bases). Germline loops: CDR1 SGHAT, CDR2 FQNNGV. The V and J ends lost 2 bases and 1 base respectively, with 9 bases between them. The CDR3 contains 15 residues. CDR3: CASSLIRESYNEQFF. DNA for the CDR3: TGTGCCAGCAGCTTAATACGGGAGTCCTACAATGAGCAGTTCTTC.

V is TRBV9 and J is TRBJ2-1, with 10 bases that match TRBD2. This CDR3 has 15 residues. J lost 7 bases, V lost 0 bases, and 4 bases had no gene match. Looked up from germline, CDR1 is SGDLS and CDR2 is YYNGEE. The CDR3 DNA follows: TGTGCCAGCAGCGTAGGGGCTAGCGGGGGAAATGAGCAGTTCTTC. This sequence encodes CASSVGASGGNEQFF.

CDR3 protein: CASCRDRGDNEQFF. The DNA for the CDR3 is TGTGCCAGCTGCCGGGACAGGGGCGACAATGAGCAGTTCTTC. The V gene is TRBV9, the J gene TRBJ2-1, with 10 positions matching TRBD1. The CDR3 contains 14 residues. With V trimmed by 7 bases and J by 5 bases, 6 bases remained unmatched. Germline values: CDR1 SGDLS, CDR2 YYNGEE.

This rearrangement joins TRBV27 to TRBJ1-2, with a weak D call TRBD1 (5 bases). This CDR3 is 14 amino acids long. Between the trimmed V and J ends, which lost 2 bases and 4 bases, there was a span of 11 bases. Germline V CDR1 and CDR2: MNHEY, SMNVEV (reference sequence). The CDR3 nucleotides are TGTGCCAGCAGTTTAACGGGGGGGGGCTATGGCTACACCTTC. This encodes CASSLTGGGYGYTF.

The CDR3 protein is CASSPGQQETQYF. The CDR3 DNA follows: TGTGCCAGCAGTCCCGGACAGCAAGAGACCCAGTACTTC. The genes are TRBV11-1 and TRBJ2-5; D perhaps matches TRBD1 (6 bases). Germline V lookup: CDR1 SGHAT, CDR2 FQDESV (reference sequence). The CDR3 covers 13 residues. V was shortened by 6 bases and J by 2 bases, with 10 bases between the two germline ends.

The rearrangement joins TRBV2 to TRBJ1-3; possibly TRBD1 for D (6 bases). The CDR3 totals 13 residues. The germline gives CDR1 SNHLY, CDR2 FYNNEI. Trimming stripped 3 bases from V and 6 bases from J, with 9 bases between. The CDR3 coding sequence is TGTGCCAGCAGTGATCTGGGGGCAAACACCATATATTTT. Its protein product is CASSDLGANTIYF. The complete variable domain, with remaining parts taken from reference TRBV2 and TRBJ1-3, reads EPEVTQTPSHQVTQMGQEVILRCVPISNHLYFYWYRQILGQKVEFLVSFYNNEISEKSEIFDDQFSVERPDGSNFTLKIRSTKLEDSAMYFCASSDLGANTIYFGEGSWLTVV.

This chain links TRBV7-9 with TRBJ1-3; D unresolved. CDR3 length: 12 amino acids. Trimming took off 5 bases at V and 3 bases at J, with 5 bases between the two ends. The germline CDR1 and CDR2 sequences are SEHNR and FQNEAQ (reference sequence). The CDR3 spells CASSVRGNTIYF. Here the CDR3 DNA reads TGTGCCAGCAGCGTCCGTGGAAACACCATATATTTT.

The V gene is TRBV11-2, the J gene TRBJ2-7; D is unclear. The V end was cut by 0 bases, the J end by 3 bases, with 3 bases between. This CDR3 has 12 amino acids. Germline V gene lookup returns CDR1 SGHAT and CDR2 FQNNGV. The CDR3 sequence is CASSLDRYEQYF. The CDR3 DNA reads as TGTGCCAGCAGCTTAGACCGCTACGAGCAGTACTTC. The full variable domain, in which reference TRBV11-2 and TRBJ2-7 provide the parts outside the CDR3, is EAGVAQSPRYKIIEKRQSVAFWCNPISGHATLYWYQQILGQGPKLLIQFQNNGVVDDSQLPKDRFSAERLKGVDSTLKIQPAKLEDSAVYLCASSLDRYEQYFGPGTRLTVT.

V gene TRBV5-4 combines with J gene TRBJ2-3, with 8 bases lining up with TRBD2. V was pared by 0 bases and J by 6 bases, with 3 bases of the junction left unmatched. Germline V gives CDR1 SGHNT, CDR2 YYREEE (reference sequence). The CDR3 sequence is 14 residues long. In DNA form, the CDR3 reads TGTGCCAGCAGCTTGGCGACTAGCGTTGATACGCAGTATTTT. This gives the protein CASSLATSVDTQYF.

The chain has TRBV12-2 and TRBJ1-1; the DNA was not used to check the table's D call, TRBD1. TRBV12-2 counts as a pseudogene. This CDR3 has 15 residues. CDR3 coding DNA: TGTGCAAGTCGCCCCCCGACAGAAATGAACACTGAAGCTTTCTTT. Its protein product is CASRPPTEMNTEAFF.

This clone appeared once. The chain is built from TRBV15 and TRBJ2-7, with 7 bases lining up with TRBD2. The J segment lost 3 bases and the V segment lost 1 base, leaving 21 bases of the junction unmatched. There are 20 residues in the CDR3. In germline, CDR1 is LNHNV, CDR2 YYDKDF (reference sequence). The CDR3 DNA reads TGTGCCACCAGCAGAGGGGGAAGGTTTGAATGGCGGGGGTATTTCTACGAGCAGTACTTC. Its translation is CATSRGGRFEWRGYFYEQYF.

The chain combines TRBV6-1 with TRBJ2-7; unclear D gene. This CDR3 spans 13 amino acids. From germline, CDR1 is MNHNS and CDR2 SASEGT. The ends were cut back, 7 bases at V and 6 bases at J, with 16 bases in the middle. This CDR3 reads CASMLGYGSEQYF. CDR3 DNA: TGTGCCAGCATGCTAGGCTACGGAAGCGAGCAGTACTTC.

The chain has TRBV5-1 and TRBJ2-3; no firm D call. V gave up 0 bases and J gave up 4 bases, with 9 bases separating them. Germline CDR1 and CDR2: SGHRS and YFSETQ. CDR3 length: 14 amino acids. For the CDR3, the DNA is TGCGCCAGCAGCTTGGTTGTGGGCGCAGATACGCAGTATTTT. It yields the protein CASSLVVGADTQYF.

Of note for this clone: A read error may account for a junction end that differs from germline. Different DNA sequences within this sample yield the same CDR3. The chain carries TRBV11-2 and TRBJ1-1, with TRBD1 matching over 7 bases. The length of the CDR3 is 13 residues. Germline CDR1 is SGHAT and CDR2 is FQNNGV. The CDR3 bases are TGTGCCAGCAGCTTAGGACAGGGCACTGAAGCCTTCTTT. Its protein product is CASSLGQGTEAFF.